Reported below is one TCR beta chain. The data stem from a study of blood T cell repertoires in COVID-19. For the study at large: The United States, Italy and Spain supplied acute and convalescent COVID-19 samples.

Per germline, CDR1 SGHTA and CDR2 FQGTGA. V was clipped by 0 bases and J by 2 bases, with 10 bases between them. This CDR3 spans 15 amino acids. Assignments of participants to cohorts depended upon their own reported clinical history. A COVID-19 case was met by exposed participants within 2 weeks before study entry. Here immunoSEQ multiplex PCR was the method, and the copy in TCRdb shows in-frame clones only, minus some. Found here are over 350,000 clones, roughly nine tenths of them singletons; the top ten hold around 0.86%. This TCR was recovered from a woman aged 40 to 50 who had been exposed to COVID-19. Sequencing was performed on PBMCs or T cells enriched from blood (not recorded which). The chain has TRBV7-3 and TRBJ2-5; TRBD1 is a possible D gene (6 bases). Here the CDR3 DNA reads TGTGCCAGCAGCTTAACAGGGGGTCAGCAAGAGACCCAGTACTTC. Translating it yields CASSLTGGQQETQYF.